Listed below are T cell receptor beta chains from one sample, sequenced in a study of blood T cells in healthy people across ages. From the 5' RACE reads, TCRdb called clonotypes with MiXCR, one entry per CDR3 protein. Of around 990,000 distinct CDR3 sequences in the sample, approximately 26% were seen once. The sample also formed part of further work on T cells of mothers and their children.

The sequenced material came from blood. All receptors come from a girl aged 2-15 years in good health. Both conserved end residues are trimmed from each CDR3. The order of the fields is V gene, J gene, clone size, CDR3 protein. Some rows have no size entry. The others give once, few or many, or a class for an expanded clone.

V gene: TRBV12-3/TRBV12-4; J gene: TRBJ1-1; clone size: -; CDR3 protein: ASSRTTGLAEAF
V gene: TRBV7-2; J gene: TRBJ1-2; clone size: -; CDR3 protein: ASSFFGDDYGYT
V gene: TRBV6-2/TRBV6-3; J gene: TRBJ1-2; clone size: few; CDR3 protein: ASIGHRDGTLRGYT
V gene: TRBV10-2; J gene: -; clone size: few; CDR3 protein: ASSEGALRDEQY
V gene: TRBV9; J gene: -; clone size: -; CDR3 protein: ASSVTDTYNEQF
V gene: TRBV12-3/TRBV12-4; J gene: TRBJ2-7; clone size: -; CDR3 protein: ASRVSGDSEQY
V gene: TRBV3-1; J gene: TRBJ2-2; clone size: -; CDR3 protein: ASSQQTAGTGELF
V gene: TRBV20-1; J gene: TRBJ2-1; clone size: few; CDR3 protein: STRRVGANEQF
V gene: TRBV29-1; J gene: TRBJ1-4; clone size: few; CDR3 protein: SVATGFRNEKLF
V gene: TRBV20-1; J gene: TRBJ1-4; clone size: -; CDR3 protein: SASRSVGAEKLF
V gene: TRBV11-2; J gene: TRBJ2-7; clone size: few; CDR3 protein: ASSLSRGPSYEQY
V gene: TRBV4-1; J gene: TRBJ2-5; clone size: -; CDR3 protein: ASSQIPGLSTQY
V gene: TRBV11-2; J gene: TRBJ2-7; clone size: few; CDR3 protein: ASSSTGTYSYEQY
V gene: TRBV12-5; J gene: TRBJ1-1; clone size: -; CDR3 protein: ASGPTDTDNTEAF
V gene: TRBV2; J gene: TRBJ2-3; clone size: few; CDR3 protein: ASSGTGAETDTQY
V gene: TRBV21-1; J gene: TRBJ1-2; clone size: -; CDR3 protein: ASSKALLERGLSGYT
V gene: TRBV28; J gene: TRBJ2-7; clone size: -; CDR3 protein: ASSFLGAVNEQY
V gene: TRBV29-1; J gene: TRBJ1-1; clone size: -; CDR3 protein: SVQTGTLYAF
V gene: TRBV6-5; J gene: TRBJ2-5; clone size: -; CDR3 protein: ASSYSGQDEETQY
V gene: TRBV6-5; J gene: TRBJ2-3; clone size: -; CDR3 protein: ASSYSRGGGLDNADTQY
V gene: TRBV7-9; J gene: TRBJ1-4; clone size: few; CDR3 protein: ASSRGKNEKLF
V gene: TRBV7-9; J gene: TRBJ1-2; clone size: few; CDR3 protein: ASSLGTGPRGYT
V gene: TRBV9; J gene: TRBJ2-5; clone size: -; CDR3 protein: ASSVTYLGKQETQY